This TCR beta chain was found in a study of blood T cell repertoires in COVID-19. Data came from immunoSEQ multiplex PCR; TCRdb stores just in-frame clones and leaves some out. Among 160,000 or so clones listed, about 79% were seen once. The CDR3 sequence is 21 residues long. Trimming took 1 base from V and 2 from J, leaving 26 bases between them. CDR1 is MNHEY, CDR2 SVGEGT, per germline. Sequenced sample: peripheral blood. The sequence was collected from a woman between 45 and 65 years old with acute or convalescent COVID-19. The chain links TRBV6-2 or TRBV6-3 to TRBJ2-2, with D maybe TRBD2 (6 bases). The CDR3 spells CASSYLGGDLPTTLNTGELFF. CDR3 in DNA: TGTGCCAGCAGTTACTTGGGGGGAGACCTACCCACGACCTTAAACACCGGGGAGCTGTTTTTT.